One sample yielded the 20 T cell receptor beta chains listed below, sequenced in a study of shared clonotypes between healthy human individuals. The repertoire was sequenced with immunoSEQ multiplex PCR; TCRdb's copy has only in-frame clones and lacks some. Seen here are 2 million to 2.5 million clones, about 95% observed once, and the top ten hold roughly 0.13%. The sample was naive CD4+ T cells sorted from blood. As to subset: CD45RA+ positively selected. Source of these receptors: a young man in good health.

In DNA, the CDR3 is TGTGCCAGCAACCTGCAGGGGCCTCGTAACACCATATATTTT. This encodes CASNLQGPRNTIYF. The chain is built from TRBV28 and TRBJ1-3; possible D gene TRBD1, 6 bases. The CDR3 runs to 14 residues. V lost 7 bases and J 7 bases, leaving 17 bases between the germline ends. Germline CDR1 MDHEN, CDR2 SYDVKM.

As regards this clone: A read error may account for a junction end that differs from germline. J is TRBJ2-7 and V is TRBV6-5; TRBD1 agrees at 9 bases. This CDR3 spans 12 amino acids. Germline CDR1 is MNHEY and CDR2 is SVGAGI. The CDR3 here is CASSYSPGQGDF. The CDR3, as DNA: TGTGCCAGCAGTTACTCCCCGGGACAGGGAGACTTC.

This chain uses TRBV7-9 with TRBJ2-1; 9 bases agree with TRBD2. Germline values: CDR1 SEHNR, CDR2 FQNEAQ (reference sequence). The CDR3 has 15 amino acids. V lost 0 bases and J lost 9; bases outside the gene matches: 6. The CDR3 region is CASSLAAGGRSEQFF. CDR3 bases: TGTGCCAGCAGCTTAGCAGCGGGAGGAAGGAGTGAGCAGTTCTTC.

Comment on this clone: A much larger clone sits a single nucleotide away, making a read error possible. The CDR3 is CASSASGGVTEAFF. The CDR3 DNA is TGTGCCAGCAGCGCGTCAGGGGGCGTCACTGAAGCTTTCTTT. The genes are TRBV7-9 and TRBJ1-1; 8 bases align to TRBD1. The CDR3 covers 14 residues. Germline V gene lookup returns CDR1 SEHNR and CDR2 FQNEAQ (reference sequence). Germline trimming cut 5 bases from V and 4 bases from J; bases unmatched to any gene: 6.

The gene calls are TRBV5-1 and TRBJ2-2; D unclear. Trimming stripped 4 bases from V and 3 bases from J, with 13 bases between. The germline V gene has CDR1 SGHRS and CDR2 YFSETQ. The CDR3 has 15 residues. CDR3 sequence: CASSPKLGDTGELFF. The CDR3, as DNA: TGCGCCAGCAGCCCAAAGCTTGGGGACACCGGGGAGCTGTTTTTT.

The chain is built from TRBV6-6 and TRBJ1-1; no firm D call. V lost 2 bases and J lost 5, with 12 bases in between. The CDR3 runs 14 residues. Germline values: CDR1 MNHNY, CDR2 SVGAGI (reference sequence). DNA for the CDR3: TGTGCCAGCAGTTACCTTCAAGGAGGGACTGAAGCTTTCTTT. It translates to CASSYLQGGTEAFF.

J is TRBJ2-7 and V is TRBV2, with 7 nucleotides matching TRBD1. V gave up 6 bases and J gave up 3 bases; unmatched junction bases: 5. The CDR3 is made up of 13 amino acids. In germline, CDR1 is SNHLY, CDR2 FYNNEI. CDR3 DNA: TGTGCCAGCAGAGGGGACAGCTACTACGAGCAGTACTTC. Amino acids: CASRGDSYYEQYF.

This sequence joins TRBV11-2 and TRBJ2-1, with unresolved D. V was clipped by 5 bases and J by 8 bases, with 7 bases between them. The germline CDR1 and CDR2 sequences are SGHAT and FQNNGV. This CDR3 is built from 11 residues. The CDR3 region has the DNA TGTGCCAGCAGCCTTACGTATGAGCAGTTCTTC. Its translation: CASSLTYEQFF.

The V and J genes are TRBV11-3 and TRBJ2-3, with TRBD1 matching 10 bases. Germline CDR1 SGHNT, CDR2 YENEEA. Germline trimming cut 5 bases from V and 2 bases from J; bases unmatched to any gene: 4. The CDR3 is 15 amino acids. The CDR3 DNA is TGTGCCAGCAGCAGGGACAGGGGTGCCACAGATACGCAGTATTTT. It specifies CASSRDRGATDTQYF.

The chain couples TRBV6-5 to TRBJ1-1, with D perhaps TRBD1 (5 bases). Germline V gives CDR1 MNHEY, CDR2 SVGAGI. V lost 6 bases and J lost 1, with 12 bases in between. The CDR3 loop spans 14 amino acids. The CDR3 bases are TGTGCCAGCAGCCCCAGGGAAACGAACACTGAAGCTTTCTTT. This codes for CASSPRETNTEAFF.

V gene TRBV7-2 combines with J gene TRBJ2-2; no clear D gene. This CDR3 has 13 amino acids. Germline assignment: CDR1 SGHTA and CDR2 FQGNSA. V was clipped by 0 bases and J by 5 bases, with 4 bases between them. This CDR3 reads CASSLAKTGELFF. The CDR3 DNA follows: TGTGCCAGCAGCTTAGCCAAAACCGGGGAGCTGTTTTTT.

The chain has TRBV11-3 and TRBJ2-5; the match to TRBD2 covers 16 bases. From germline, CDR1 is SGHNT and CDR2 YENEEA. Unmatched junction bases numbered 9, after V lost 5 bases and J lost 3 bases. The CDR3 sequence is 18 residues long. The CDR3 protein is CASSPGLAGGQWEETQYF. CDR3 DNA: TGTGCCAGCAGCCCGGGACTAGCGGGGGGGCAATGGGAAGAGACCCAGTACTTC. Based on the CDR3 plus reference TRBV11-3 and TRBJ2-5, the full variable domain is EAGVVQSPRYKIIEKKQPVAFWCNPISGHNTLYWYLQNLGQGPELLIRYENEEAVDDSQLPKDRFSAERLKGVDSTLKIQPAELGDSAVYLCASSPGLAGGQWEETQYFGPGTRLLVL.

The rearrangement links TRBV27 to TRBJ2-2; a weak D match, TRBD1 (5 bases). CDR1 is MNHEY, CDR2 SMNVEV, per germline (reference sequence). Trimming took off 5 bases at V and 1 base at J, with 17 bases between the two ends. This CDR3 is 17 amino acids long. DNA for the CDR3: TGTGCCAGCAGTCGAAGTTTGCTAGGGGTGAACACCGGGGAGCTGTTTTTT. This gives the protein CASSRSLLGVNTGELFF.

The chain uses TRBV2 and TRBJ1-6; D unresolved. The germline CDR1 and CDR2 sequences are SNHLY and FYNNEI. Deletions cut 4 bases from V and 10 bases from J, with 11 bases between. This CDR3 contains 13 residues. CDR3 DNA sequence: TGTGCCAGCAGTGCTAGTAGAGGCTCACCCCTCCACTTT. Translated, it gives CASSASRGSPLHF.

The gene calls are TRBV10-2 and TRBJ1-2, with D possibly matching TRBD1 (6 bases). V gave up 6 bases and J gave up 7 bases, with 18 bases separating them. CDR1 and CDR2 from the germline V gene are WSHSY and SAAADI. The CDR3 runs 14 residues. CDR3 in amino acids: CASSTQGIMSGYTF. CDR3 nucleotide sequence: TGCGCCAGCAGCACCCAGGGGATAATGTCTGGCTACACCTTC.

CDR3 in amino acids: CASSIGKEMDTDTQYF. The CDR3 DNA reads as TGTGCCAGTAGTATTGGGAAAGAAATGGACACAGATACGCAGTATTTT. The genes are TRBV19 and TRBJ2-3; D unclear. Per germline, CDR1 LNHDA and CDR2 SQIVND (reference sequence). V lost 3 bases and J lost 2, with 15 bases in between. The CDR3 covers 16 residues.

This clone came up a few times. This chain joins TRBV25-1 and TRBJ1-2, with TRBD1 matching 10 bases. Looked up from germline, CDR1 is MGHDK and CDR2 is SYGVNS. This CDR3 has 15 residues. J gave up 4 bases and V 4 bases, and 6 bases lay outside the gene matches. The CDR3 is CASSGVTGGSYGYTF. CDR3 bases: TGTGCCAGCAGTGGGGTGACAGGGGGCAGCTATGGCTACACCTTC.

This chain links TRBV6-5 with TRBJ1-1, with a possible D match to TRBD1 (6 bases). Trimming removed 6 bases at V and 3 bases at J, with 14 bases between. This CDR3 comprises 14 residues. The V gene's germline CDR1 is MNHEY and CDR2 SVGAGI. The DNA for the CDR3 is TGTGCCAGCAGACCTCAGGGGAAATACACTGAAGCTTTCTTT. Translated: CASRPQGKYTEAFF.

With regard to this clone: This same CDR3 is encoded by further DNA sequences in the sample. The chain employs TRBV6-5 and TRBJ2-1, with TRBD2 matching 9 bases. Germline V lookup: CDR1 MNHEY, CDR2 SVGAGI. The CDR3 sequence is 15 residues long. V was pared by 4 bases and J by 5 bases, with 6 bases of the junction left unmatched. In DNA form, the CDR3 reads TGTGCCAGCAGTTCGTCCGGACTAGCGCACAATGAGCAGTTCTTC. Translation: CASSSSGLAHNEQFF.

The chain is built from TRBV5-1 and TRBJ1-5; D call uncertain. V was clipped by 3 bases and J by 7 bases, with 11 bases between them. The CDR3 length is 13 residues. Germline V lookup: CDR1 SGHRS, CDR2 YFSETQ. The CDR3 loop is CASSSNFGQPQHF. In nucleotides, the CDR3 is TGCGCCAGCAGCTCGAACTTTGGCCAGCCCCAGCATTTT.